This TCR beta chain was sequenced in a study of post-analysis software for immune sequencing data. A few counts support this clonotype. What it recognizes is unknown. Germline assignment: CDR1 LGHDT and CDR2 YNNKEL (reference sequence). The CDR3 has 16 amino acids. V lost 1 base to trimming and J lost 5 bases, with 18 bases between them. Each TCR beta cDNA library carried unique molecular identifiers. TCRdb used MiXCR to reprocess the PCR reads, holding one entry per CDR3 protein. The table has 550,000 to 700,000 distinct CDR3 sequences, around 40% seen once; the top ten hold around 1.7%. General study results and limits: Those with multiple sclerosis, the patient group, showed significantly lower normalized Chao1 diversity than controls. Roughly five TRBV segments were significantly more frequent in patients than in controls. TRBV5-6, TRBV5-1 and TRBV20-1 were among these segments.

The chain carries TRBV3-1 and TRBJ2-7; possibly TRBD2 for D (6 bases). The sequenced sample consisted of blood. This receptor was taken from a girl aged 10 to 17 with multiple sclerosis. CDR3 DNA: TGTGCCAGCAGCCAAGGGGGAAGGAGGGCCTTCGACGAGCAGTACTTC. It codes for CASSQGGRRAFDEQYF.